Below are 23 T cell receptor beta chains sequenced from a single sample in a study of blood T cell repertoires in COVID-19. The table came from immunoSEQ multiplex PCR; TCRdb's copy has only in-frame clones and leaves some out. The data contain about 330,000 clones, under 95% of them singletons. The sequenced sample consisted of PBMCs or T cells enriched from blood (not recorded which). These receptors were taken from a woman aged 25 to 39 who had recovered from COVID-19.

The CDR3 DNA reads TGTGCCAGTAGCCTGAGGGGTAGCGGGAGACCCTCCTACGAGCAGTACTTC. This gives the protein CASSLRGSGRPSYEQYF. This chain uses TRBV19 with TRBJ2-7, with TRBD2 identical over 9 bases. Trimming cost V 6 bases and J 0 bases; bases outside gene matches: 12. Looked up from germline, CDR1 is LNHDA and CDR2 is SQIVND (reference sequence). The CDR3 runs to 17 residues.

CDR3 residues: CASSQGTNGAQYF. Here the CDR3 DNA reads TGTGCCAGCAGCCAAGGTACTAATGGTGCGCAGTACTTC. The rearrangement joins TRBV4-2 to TRBJ2-7; D gene ambiguous. V lost 1 base and J lost 9, with 13 bases in between. The germline V gene has CDR1 LGHNA and CDR2 YNFKEQ. The CDR3 extends over 13 amino acids.

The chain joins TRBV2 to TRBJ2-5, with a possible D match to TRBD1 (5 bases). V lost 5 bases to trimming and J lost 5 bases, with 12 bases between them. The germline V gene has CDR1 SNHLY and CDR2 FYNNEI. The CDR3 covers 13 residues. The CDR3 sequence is CASSLQARETQYF. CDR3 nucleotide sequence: TGTGCCAGCAGTTTACAGGCAAGGGAGACCCAGTACTTC. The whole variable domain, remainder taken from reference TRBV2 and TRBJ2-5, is EPEVTQTPSHQVTQMGQEVILRCVPISNHLYFYWYRQILGQKVEFLVSFYNNEISEKSEIFDDQFSVERPDGSNFTLKIRSTKLEDSAMYFCASSLQARETQYFGPGTRLLVL.

The CDR3 DNA reads TGTGCCAGCAGCCAAGATTTGGGGGGTAAACCCTCTGGAAACACCATATATTTT. This sequence encodes CASSQDLGGKPSGNTIYF. The chain recombines TRBV3-1 (or the pseudogene TRBV3-2) with TRBJ1-3; TRBD1 might be the D (5 bases). This CDR3 comprises 18 residues. CDR1 LGHDT and CDR2 YNNKEL come from the germline V gene (reference sequence). V lost 0 bases and J 0 bases, leaving 15 bases between the germline ends.

As DNA, the CDR3 is TGCAGTGCTAGTTTCGTCTACGAGCAGTACTTC. It translates to CSASFVYEQYF. This rearrangement joins TRBV20-1 to TRBJ2-7; D gene unclear. This CDR3 spans 11 amino acids. V was trimmed by 3 bases and J by 3 bases, leaving 6 bases between them. Germline assignment: CDR1 DFQATT and CDR2 SNEGSKA (reference sequence).

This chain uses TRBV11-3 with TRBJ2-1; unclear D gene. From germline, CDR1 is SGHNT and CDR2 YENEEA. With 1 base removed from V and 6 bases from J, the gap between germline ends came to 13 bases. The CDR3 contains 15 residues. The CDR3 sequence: CASSLAPLTSNEQFF. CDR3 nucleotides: TGTGCCAGCAGCTTAGCCCCATTAACTTCCAATGAGCAGTTCTTC.

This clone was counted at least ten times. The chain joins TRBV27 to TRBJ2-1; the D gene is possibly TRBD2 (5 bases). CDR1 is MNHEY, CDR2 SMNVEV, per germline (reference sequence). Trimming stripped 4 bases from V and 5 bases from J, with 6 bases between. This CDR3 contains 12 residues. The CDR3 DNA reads TGTGCCAGCAGTTCCGGGAACAATGAGCAGTTCTTC. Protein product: CASSSGNNEQFF.

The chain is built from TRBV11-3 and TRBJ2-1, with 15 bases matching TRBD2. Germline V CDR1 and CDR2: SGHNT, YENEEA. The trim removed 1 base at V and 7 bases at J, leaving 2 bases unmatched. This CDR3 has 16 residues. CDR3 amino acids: CASSLGGTSGRNEQFF. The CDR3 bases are TGTGCCAGCAGCTTAGGGGGGACTAGCGGGAGGAATGAGCAGTTCTTC.

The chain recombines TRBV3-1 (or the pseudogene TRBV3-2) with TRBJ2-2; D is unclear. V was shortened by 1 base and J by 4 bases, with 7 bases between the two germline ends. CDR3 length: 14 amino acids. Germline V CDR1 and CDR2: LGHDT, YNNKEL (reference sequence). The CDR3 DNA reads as TGTGCCAGCAGCCAAGGGGCCCCCACCGGGGAGCTGTTTTTT. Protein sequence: CASSQGAPTGELFF.

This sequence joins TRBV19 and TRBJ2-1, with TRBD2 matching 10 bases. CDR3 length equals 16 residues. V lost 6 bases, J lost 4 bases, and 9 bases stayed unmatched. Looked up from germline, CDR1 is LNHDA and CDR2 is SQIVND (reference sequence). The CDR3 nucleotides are TGTGCCAGTAGCTCCAGCCCTAGCGGGGGATACAATGAGCAGTTCTTC. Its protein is CASSSSPSGGYNEQFF.

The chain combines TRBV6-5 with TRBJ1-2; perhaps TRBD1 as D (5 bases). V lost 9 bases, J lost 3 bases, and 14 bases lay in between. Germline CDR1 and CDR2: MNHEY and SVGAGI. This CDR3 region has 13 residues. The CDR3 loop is CARGGGSYYGYTF. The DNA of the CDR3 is TGTGCCAGGGGGGGAGGATCCTACTATGGCTACACCTTC.

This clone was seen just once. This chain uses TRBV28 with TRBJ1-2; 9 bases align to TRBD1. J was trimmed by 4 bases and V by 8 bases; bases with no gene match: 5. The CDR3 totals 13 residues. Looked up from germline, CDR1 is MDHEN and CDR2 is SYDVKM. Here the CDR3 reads CASGTGYSYGYTF. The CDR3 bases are TGTGCCAGCGGGACAGGGTACAGCTATGGCTACACCTTC.

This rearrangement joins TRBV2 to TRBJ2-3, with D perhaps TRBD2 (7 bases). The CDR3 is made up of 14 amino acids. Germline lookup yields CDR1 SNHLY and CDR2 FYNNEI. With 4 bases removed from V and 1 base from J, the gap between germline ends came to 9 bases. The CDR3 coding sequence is TGTGCCAGCAGTGCGCGGGGGCGCACAGATACGCAGTATTTT. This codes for CASSARGRTDTQYF.

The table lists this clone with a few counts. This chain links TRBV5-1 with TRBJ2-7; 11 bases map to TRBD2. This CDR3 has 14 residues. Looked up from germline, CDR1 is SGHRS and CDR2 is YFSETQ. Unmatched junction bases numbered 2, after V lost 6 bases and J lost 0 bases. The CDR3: CASNSGRASYEQYF. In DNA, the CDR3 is TGCGCCAGCAATAGCGGGAGGGCCTCCTACGAGCAGTACTTC.

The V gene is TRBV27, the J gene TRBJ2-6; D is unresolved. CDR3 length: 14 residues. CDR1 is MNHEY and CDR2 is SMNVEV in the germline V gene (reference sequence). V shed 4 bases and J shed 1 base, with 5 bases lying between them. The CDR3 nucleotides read TGTGCCAGCAGTTACCGGTCTGGGGCCAACGTCCTGACTTTC. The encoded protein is CASSYRSGANVLTF.

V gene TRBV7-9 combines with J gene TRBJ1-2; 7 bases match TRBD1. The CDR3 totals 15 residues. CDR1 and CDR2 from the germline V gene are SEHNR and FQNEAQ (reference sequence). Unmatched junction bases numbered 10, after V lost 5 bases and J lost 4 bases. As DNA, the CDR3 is TGTGCCAGCAGCCAAGACGGGACAGCGTCCTATGGCTACACCTTC. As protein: CASSQDGTASYGYTF.

CDR3: CASSQEPDSNYGYTF. For the CDR3, the DNA is TGCGCCAGCAGCCAAGAACCCGACAGCAACTATGGCTACACCTTC. The chain is built from TRBV4-3 and TRBJ1-2; tentative D call: TRBD1 (5 bases). Germline-derived CDR1 and CDR2 are LGHNA and YSLEER. Trimming took off 0 bases at V and 2 bases at J, with 10 bases between the two ends. The CDR3 is 15 residues long.

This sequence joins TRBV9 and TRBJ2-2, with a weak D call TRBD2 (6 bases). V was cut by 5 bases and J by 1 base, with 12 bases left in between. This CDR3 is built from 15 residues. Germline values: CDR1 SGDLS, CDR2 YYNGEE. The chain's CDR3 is CASRRETKNTGELFF. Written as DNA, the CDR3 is TGTGCCAGCAGACGGGAGACAAAGAACACCGGGGAGCTGTTTTTT.

This CDR3 is CASSRDRGHGYTF. The CDR3, as DNA: TGTGCCAGCAGTAGGGACAGGGGGCATGGCTACACCTTC. This chain uses TRBV28 with TRBJ1-2; TRBD1 matches at 12 bases. The trim removed 5 bases at V and 6 bases at J, leaving 1 base unmatched. The CDR3 has 13 amino acids. The V gene's germline CDR1 is MDHEN and CDR2 SYDVKM.

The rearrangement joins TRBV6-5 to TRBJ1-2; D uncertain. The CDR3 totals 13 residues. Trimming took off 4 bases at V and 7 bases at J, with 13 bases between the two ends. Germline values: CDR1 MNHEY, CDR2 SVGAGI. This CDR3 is CASSSRRPSGYTF. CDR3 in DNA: TGTGCCAGCAGTTCCCGGCGACCTAGTGGCTACACCTTC.

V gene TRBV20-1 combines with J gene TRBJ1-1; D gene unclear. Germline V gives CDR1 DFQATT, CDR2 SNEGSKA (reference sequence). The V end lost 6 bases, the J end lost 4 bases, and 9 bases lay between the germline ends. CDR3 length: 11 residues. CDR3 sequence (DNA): TGCAGTGCCGTCCGGGTCACTGAAGCTTTCTTT. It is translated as CSAVRVTEAFF.

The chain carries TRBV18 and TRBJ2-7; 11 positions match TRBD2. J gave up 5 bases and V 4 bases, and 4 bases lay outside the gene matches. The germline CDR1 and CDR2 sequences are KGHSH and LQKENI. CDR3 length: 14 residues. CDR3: CASSRLTSGDEQYF. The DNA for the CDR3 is TGTGCCAGCTCACGTCTGACTAGCGGGGACGAGCAGTACTTC.

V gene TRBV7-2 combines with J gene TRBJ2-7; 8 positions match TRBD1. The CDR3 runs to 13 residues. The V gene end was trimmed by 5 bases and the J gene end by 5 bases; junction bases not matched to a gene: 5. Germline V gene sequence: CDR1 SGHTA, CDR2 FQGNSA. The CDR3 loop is CASSRQGSNEQYF. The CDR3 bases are TGTGCCAGCAGCCGACAGGGGTCGAACGAGCAGTACTTC. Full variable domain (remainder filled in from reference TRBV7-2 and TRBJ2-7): GAGVSQSPSNKVTEKGKDVELRCDPISGHTALYWYRQSLGQGLEFLIYFQGNSAPDKSGLPSDRFSAERTGGSVSTLTIQRTQQEDSAVYLCASSRQGSNEQYFGPGTRLTVT.